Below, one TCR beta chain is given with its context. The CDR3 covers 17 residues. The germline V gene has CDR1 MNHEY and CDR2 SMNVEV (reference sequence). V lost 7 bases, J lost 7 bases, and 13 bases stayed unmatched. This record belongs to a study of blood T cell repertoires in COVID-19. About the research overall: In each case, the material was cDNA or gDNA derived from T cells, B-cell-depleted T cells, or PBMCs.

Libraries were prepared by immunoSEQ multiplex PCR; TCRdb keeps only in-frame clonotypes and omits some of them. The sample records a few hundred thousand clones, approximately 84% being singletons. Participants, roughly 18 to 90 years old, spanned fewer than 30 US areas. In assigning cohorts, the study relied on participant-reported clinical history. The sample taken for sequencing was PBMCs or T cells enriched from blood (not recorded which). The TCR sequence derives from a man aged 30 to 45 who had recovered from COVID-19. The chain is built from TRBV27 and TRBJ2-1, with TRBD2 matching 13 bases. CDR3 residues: CASTTGTSGTGGNEQFF. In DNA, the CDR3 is TGTGCCAGCACTACAGGGACTAGCGGGACGGGGGGGAATGAGCAGTTCTTC.